One and the same sample provided the 20 T cell receptor beta chains below, sequenced in a study of cytomegalovirus exposure and HLA in healthy donors. The PCR ran on 60 Vbeta and 13 Jbeta primers. Generated by immunoSEQ multiplex PCR, the TCRdb table keeps only in-frame clones and is missing some. The table lists fewer than 200,000 clones, 84% of them singletons. Input material: PBMCs. The origin of the receptors is a girl aged 2 to 9 in good health and CMV-seropositive.

The chain employs TRBV9 and TRBJ1-6, with D unclear. V lost 0 bases and J lost 6, with 10 bases in between. Per germline, CDR1 SGDLS and CDR2 YYNGEE. This CDR3 is built from 15 residues. The CDR3 DNA reads TGTGCCAGCAGCGTAGATCCCACAACTAATTCACCCCTCCACTTT. Its protein product is CASSVDPTTNSPLHF.

This sequence joins TRBV7-6 and TRBJ1-3; D perhaps matches TRBD1 (6 bases). V was pared by 3 bases and J by 4 bases, with 10 bases between. This CDR3 is 14 amino acids long. Germline assignment: CDR1 SGHVS and CDR2 FNYEAQ. The CDR3 coding sequence is TGTGCCAGCAGCTTCCAGGGGCAGGGAAACACCATATATTTT. It specifies CASSFQGQGNTIYF.

The V call is TRBV9, the J call TRBJ2-7; tentative D call: TRBD2 (5 bases). V dropped 3 bases and J dropped 2 bases, with 18 bases sitting between them. This CDR3 region has 16 residues. From germline, CDR1 is SGDLS and CDR2 YYNGEE. The CDR3 DNA sequence: TGTGCCAGCAGCGACCGGAGAAAAGCGGAGACCTACGAGCAGTACTTC. This encodes CASSDRRKAETYEQYF.

The rearrangement links TRBV6-5 to TRBJ1-1; possibly TRBD1 for D (5 bases). The V end lost 5 bases, the J end lost 2 bases, and 15 bases lay between the germline ends. Germline V lookup: CDR1 MNHEY, CDR2 SVGAGI. The CDR3 is 15 residues long. Here the CDR3 reads CASSLLTGGNTEAFF. CDR3 in DNA: TGTGCCAGCAGTCTGCTTACCGGGGGTAACACTGAAGCTTTCTTT.

The chain is built from TRBV7-2 and TRBJ2-7; 9 bases map to TRBD1. V lost 3 bases, J lost 7 bases, and 10 bases stayed unmatched. The CDR3 has 15 amino acids. In germline, CDR1 is SGHTA, CDR2 FQGNSA. This CDR3 reads CASSLTGGGGGEQYF. DNA for the CDR3: TGTGCCAGCAGCTTGACAGGGGGAGGAGGGGGGGAGCAGTACTTC.

V usage is TRBV10-1 and J usage is TRBJ2-7, with 9 bases fitting TRBD1. Germline CDR1 and CDR2: WNHNN and SYGVQD (reference sequence). The ends lost 2 bases at V and 7 bases at J; junction bases unmatched: 6. There are 14 residues in the CDR3. The CDR3 sequence is CASSEGQGKGEQYF. CDR3 DNA sequence: TGCGCCAGCAGTGAGGGACAGGGGAAAGGGGAGCAGTACTTC.

The chain is built from TRBV7-2 and TRBJ2-1, with 14 bases that match TRBD2. The CDR3 extends over 15 amino acids. V shed 5 bases and J 10 bases; nucleotides not matched to a gene: 7. The germline V gene has CDR1 SGHTA and CDR2 FQGNSA. CDR3 DNA sequence: TGTGCCAGCAGCCAGGGACTAGCGGGAGTGGTCGAGCAGTTCTTC. Translated, it gives CASSQGLAGVVEQFF.

The V call is TRBV2, the J call TRBJ2-7; D perhaps matches TRBD2 (5 bases). Trimming took off 7 bases at V and 7 bases at J, with 14 bases between the two ends. This CDR3 comprises 12 residues. Germline values: CDR1 SNHLY, CDR2 FYNNEI. The CDR3 DNA reads TGTGCCAGCATCGGGGTTTCGGATGAGCAGTACTTC. Translated, it gives CASIGVSDEQYF.

This clone was found once. The chain joins TRBV6-6 to TRBJ2-1; 14 positions match TRBD2. The CDR3 loop spans 15 amino acids. Per the germline V gene, CDR1 is MNHNY and CDR2 is SVGAGI (reference sequence). Trimming removed 7 bases from V and 9 bases from J; junction bases left unmatched: 8. The CDR3 sequence: CASTRLAGGPGEQFF. The CDR3 nucleotides are TGTGCCAGCACAAGACTAGCGGGGGGGCCTGGTGAGCAGTTCTTC.

This chain connects TRBV7-2 to TRBJ2-1; 8 bases map to TRBD2. Germline CDR1 SGHTA, CDR2 FQGNSA. After removal of 1 base from V and 3 bases from J, the junction contained 5 bases not matched to a gene. The CDR3 has 16 amino acids. The CDR3 loop is CASSLGTSPFYNEQFF. The CDR3 region has the DNA TGTGCCAGCAGCTTAGGGACTAGCCCCTTCTACAATGAGCAGTTCTTC.

This clone was detected once. The rearrangement joins TRBV11-3 to TRBJ1-2, with D maybe TRBD1 (6 bases). Between the trimmed V and J ends, which lost 5 bases and 3 bases, there was a span of 16 bases. Germline-derived CDR1 and CDR2 are SGHNT and YENEEA. The CDR3 runs 15 residues. DNA of the CDR3: TGTGCCAGCAGCAGCAGGGGCCTAACTTACTATGGCTACACCTTC. This gives the protein CASSSRGLTYYGYTF. The full variable domain, with the rest looked up from reference TRBV11-3 and TRBJ1-2, is EAGVVQSPRYKIIEKKQPVAFWCNPISGHNTLYWYLQNLGQGPELLIRYENEEAVDDSQLPKDRFSAERLKGVDSTLKIQPAELGDSAVYLCASSSRGLTYYGYTFGSGTRLTVV.

The V and J genes are TRBV6-1 and TRBJ1-2; D is possibly TRBD1 (6 bases). The CDR3 has 14 residues. CDR1 is MNHNS and CDR2 is SASEGT in the germline V gene. The V gene lost 3 bases and the J gene lost 3 bases, with 11 bases spanning the gap. CDR3 in DNA: TGTGCCAGCAGTGATGGACAGCCATACTATGGCTACACCTTC. It translates to CASSDGQPYYGYTF.

This clone came up a few times. CDR3 bases: TGCGCCAGCAGCTTAGGGACAGGGAGCTCTGGGGCCAACGTCCTGACTTTC. Translated: CASSLGTGSSGANVLTF. The chain couples TRBV5-1 to TRBJ2-6; 9 bases line up with TRBD1. The CDR3 extends over 17 amino acids. Trimming took 2 bases from V and 0 from J; bases not matched to a gene: 3. Germline V gene lookup returns CDR1 SGHRS and CDR2 YFSETQ.

The chain links TRBV20-1 to TRBJ1-3; D remains unclear. With 7 bases removed from V and 1 base from J, the gap between germline ends came to 5 bases. This CDR3 comprises 11 residues. Per the germline V gene, CDR1 is DFQATT and CDR2 is SNEGSKA (reference sequence). CDR3 in amino acids: CSGVSGNTIYF. In nucleotides, the CDR3 is TGCAGTGGCGTTTCTGGAAACACCATATATTTT.

The rearrangement links TRBV19 to TRBJ1-1; possible D gene TRBD1, 6 bases. Trimming took off 5 bases at V and 0 bases at J, with 10 bases between the two ends. The germline CDR1 and CDR2 sequences are LNHDA and SQIVND (reference sequence). This CDR3 spans 14 amino acids. CDR3 loop: CASSPDRMNTEAFF. The DNA for the CDR3 is TGTGCCAGTAGTCCGGACAGAATGAACACTGAAGCTTTCTTT.

The chain is built from TRBV18 and TRBJ1-1, with 8 bases identical to TRBD1. The CDR3 loop spans 14 amino acids. Germline V CDR1 and CDR2: KGHSH, LQKENI. Germline trimming cut 2 bases from V and 6 bases from J; bases unmatched to any gene: 5. The CDR3 sequence is CASSPRQGRAEAFF. The CDR3, as DNA: TGTGCCAGCTCACCAAGACAGGGGAGGGCTGAAGCTTTCTTT.

The chain uses TRBV28 and TRBJ2-3, with 8 bases fitting TRBD1. V lost 5 bases to trimming and J lost 6 bases; unmatched junction nucleotides: 13. The CDR3 spans 16 residues. CDR1 is MDHEN, CDR2 SYDVKM, per germline. The CDR3, as DNA: TGTGCCAGCAGTCTTTCCCGGACAGGGATATTGGATACGCAGTATTTT. It encodes CASSLSRTGILDTQYF.

V gene TRBV12-5 combines with J gene TRBJ2-3, with D hard to call. Germline V lookup: CDR1 LGHNT, CDR2 FRNRAP. The CDR3 consists of 13 residues. With 4 bases removed from V and 9 bases from J, the gap between germline ends came to 14 bases. CDR3 in amino acids: CASGYLPAGTQYF. In DNA form, the CDR3 reads TGTGCTAGTGGTTATTTGCCCGCAGGCACGCAGTATTTT.

This rearrangement joins TRBV9 to TRBJ2-1, with 9 bases fitting TRBD2. Germline trimming cut 0 bases from V and 4 bases from J; bases unmatched to any gene: 2. This CDR3 region has 15 residues. Germline V lookup: CDR1 SGDLS, CDR2 YYNGEE. CDR3 residues: CASSVGLAVYNEQFF. As DNA, the CDR3 is TGTGCCAGCAGCGTAGGACTAGCGGTATACAATGAGCAGTTCTTC.

V usage is TRBV5-1 and J usage is TRBJ1-1; a weak D match, TRBD1 (6 bases). Looked up from germline, CDR1 is SGHRS and CDR2 is YFSETQ. The CDR3 runs 15 residues. Trimming stripped 0 bases from V and 7 bases from J, with 16 bases between. CDR3 region: CASSLGGGGRGEAFF. CDR3 bases: TGCGCCAGCAGCTTGGGAGGGGGGGGCAGGGGTGAAGCTTTCTTT.